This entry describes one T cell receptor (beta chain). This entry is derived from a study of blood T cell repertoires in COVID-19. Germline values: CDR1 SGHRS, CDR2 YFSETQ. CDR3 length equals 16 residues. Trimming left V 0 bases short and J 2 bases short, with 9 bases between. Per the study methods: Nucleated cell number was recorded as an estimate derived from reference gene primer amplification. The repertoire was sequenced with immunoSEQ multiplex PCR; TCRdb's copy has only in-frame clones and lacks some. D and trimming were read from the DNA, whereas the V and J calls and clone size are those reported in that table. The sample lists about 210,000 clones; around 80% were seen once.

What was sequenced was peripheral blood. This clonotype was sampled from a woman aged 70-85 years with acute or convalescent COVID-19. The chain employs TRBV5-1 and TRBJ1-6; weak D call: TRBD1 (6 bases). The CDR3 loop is CASSLGGQTYNSPLHF. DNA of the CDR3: TGCGCCAGCAGCTTGGGGGGGCAGACCTATAATTCACCCCTCCACTTT.